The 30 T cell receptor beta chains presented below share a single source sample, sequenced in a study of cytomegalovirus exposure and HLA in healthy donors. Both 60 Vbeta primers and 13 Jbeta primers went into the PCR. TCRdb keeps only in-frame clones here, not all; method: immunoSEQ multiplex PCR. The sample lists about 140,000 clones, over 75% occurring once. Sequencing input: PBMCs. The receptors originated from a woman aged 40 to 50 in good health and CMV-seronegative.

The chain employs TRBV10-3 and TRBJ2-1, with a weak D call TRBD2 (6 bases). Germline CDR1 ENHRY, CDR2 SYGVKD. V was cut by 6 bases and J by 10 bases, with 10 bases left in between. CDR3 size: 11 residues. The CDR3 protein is CAIRLEGEQFF. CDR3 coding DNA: TGTGCCATCAGGTTGGAGGGGGAGCAGTTCTTC.

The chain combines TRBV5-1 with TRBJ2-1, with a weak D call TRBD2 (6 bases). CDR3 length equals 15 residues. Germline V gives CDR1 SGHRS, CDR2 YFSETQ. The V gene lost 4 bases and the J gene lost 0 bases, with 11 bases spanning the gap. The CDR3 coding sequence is TGCGCCAGCAGCGTTAGCGGATTCTCCTACAATGAGCAGTTCTTC. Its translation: CASSVSGFSYNEQFF.

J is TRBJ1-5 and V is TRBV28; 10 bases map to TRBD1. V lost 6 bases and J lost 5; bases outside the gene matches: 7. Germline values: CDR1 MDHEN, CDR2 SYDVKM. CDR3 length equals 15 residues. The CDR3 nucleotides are TGTGCCAGCAGCCCCAGCGGGACAGGGGATCAGCCCCAGCATTTT. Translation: CASSPSGTGDQPQHF.

Here the CDR3 DNA reads TGTGCCAGCAGCTTACGGGAGGGGGGCACTGAAGCTTTCTTT. Translated: CASSLREGGTEAFF. The V call is TRBV7-9, the J call TRBJ1-1; TRBD1 is a possible D gene (6 bases). Trimming cost V 2 bases and J 4 bases, with 11 bases left between them. CDR3 length: 14 amino acids. CDR1 SEHNR and CDR2 FQNEAQ come from the germline V gene (reference sequence).

The CDR3 spells CAISGGQYSNQPQHF. The CDR3 coding sequence is TGTGCCATCAGCGGAGGACAGTATAGCAATCAGCCCCAGCATTTT. The chain uses TRBV10-3 and TRBJ1-5; TRBD1 is a possible D gene (6 bases). The CDR3 is made up of 15 amino acids. The V and J ends lost 6 bases and 0 bases respectively, with 12 bases between them. The germline V gene has CDR1 ENHRY and CDR2 SYGVKD.

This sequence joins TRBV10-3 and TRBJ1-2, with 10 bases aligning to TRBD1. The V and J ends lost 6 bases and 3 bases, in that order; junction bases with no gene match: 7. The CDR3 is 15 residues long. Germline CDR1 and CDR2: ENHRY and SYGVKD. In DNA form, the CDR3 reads TGTGCCATCAGAGTGGACAGGGGGACAGACTATGGCTACACCTTC. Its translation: CAIRVDRGTDYGYTF.

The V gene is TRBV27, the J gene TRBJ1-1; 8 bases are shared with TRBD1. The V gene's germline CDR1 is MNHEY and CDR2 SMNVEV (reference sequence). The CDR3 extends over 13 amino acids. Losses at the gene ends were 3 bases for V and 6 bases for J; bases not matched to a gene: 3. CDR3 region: CASSFRDRPEAFF. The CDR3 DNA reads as TGTGCCAGCAGTTTTAGGGACAGGCCTGAAGCTTTCTTT.

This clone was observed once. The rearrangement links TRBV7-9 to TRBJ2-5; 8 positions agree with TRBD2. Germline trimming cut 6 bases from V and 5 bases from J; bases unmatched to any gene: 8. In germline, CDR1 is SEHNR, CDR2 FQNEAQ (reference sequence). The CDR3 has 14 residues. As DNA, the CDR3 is TGTGCCAGCAGAGAAGCGGGAGCAGGGGAGACCCAGTACTTC. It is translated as CASREAGAGETQYF.

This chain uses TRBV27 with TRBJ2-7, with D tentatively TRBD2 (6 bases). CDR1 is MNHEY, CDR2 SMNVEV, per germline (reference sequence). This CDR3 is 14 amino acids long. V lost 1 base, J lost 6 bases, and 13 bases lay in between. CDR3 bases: TGTGCCAGCAGTTTATACCCGGGAGCCGGCGAGCAGTACTTC. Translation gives CASSLYPGAGEQYF.

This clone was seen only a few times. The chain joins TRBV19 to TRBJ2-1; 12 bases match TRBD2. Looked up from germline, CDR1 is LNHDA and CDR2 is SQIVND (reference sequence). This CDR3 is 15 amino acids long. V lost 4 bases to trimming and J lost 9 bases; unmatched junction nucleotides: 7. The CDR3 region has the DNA TGTGCCAGTAGTACCCGACTAGCGGGAGTGGGTGAGCAGTTCTTC. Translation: CASSTRLAGVGEQFF.

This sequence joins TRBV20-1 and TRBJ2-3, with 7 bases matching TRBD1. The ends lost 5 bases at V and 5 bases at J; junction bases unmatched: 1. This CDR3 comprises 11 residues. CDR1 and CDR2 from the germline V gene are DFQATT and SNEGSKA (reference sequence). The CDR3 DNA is TGCAGTGCTCGGGACAGAGATACGCAGTATTTT. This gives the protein CSARDRDTQYF.

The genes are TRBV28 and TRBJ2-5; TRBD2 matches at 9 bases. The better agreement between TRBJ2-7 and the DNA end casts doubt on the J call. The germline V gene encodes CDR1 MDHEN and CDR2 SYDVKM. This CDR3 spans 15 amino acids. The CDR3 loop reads CASSLNAGGPVEQYF. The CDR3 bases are TGTGCCAGCAGTTTAAACGCGGGAGGGCCCGTCGAGCAGTACTTC.

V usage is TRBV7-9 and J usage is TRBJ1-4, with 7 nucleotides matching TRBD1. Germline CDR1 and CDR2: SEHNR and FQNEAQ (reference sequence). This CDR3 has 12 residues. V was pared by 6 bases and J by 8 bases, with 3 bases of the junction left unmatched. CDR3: CASRGDSEKLFF. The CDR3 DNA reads TGTGCCAGCAGGGGGGACAGCGAAAAACTGTTTTTT.

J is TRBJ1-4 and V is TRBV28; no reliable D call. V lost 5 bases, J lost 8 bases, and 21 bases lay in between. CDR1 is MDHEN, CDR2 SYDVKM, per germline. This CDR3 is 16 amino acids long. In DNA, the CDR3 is TGTGCCAGCAGTCCAGGTGGAGCGGTTTACGGAGAAAAACTGTTTTTT. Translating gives CASSPGGAVYGEKLFF.

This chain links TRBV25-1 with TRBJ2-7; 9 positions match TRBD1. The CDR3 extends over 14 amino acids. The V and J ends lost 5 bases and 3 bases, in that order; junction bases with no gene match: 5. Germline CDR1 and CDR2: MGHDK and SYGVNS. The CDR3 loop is CASSPRQGGYEQYF. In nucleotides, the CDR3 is TGTGCCAGCAGTCCGCGACAGGGGGGCTACGAGCAGTACTTC.

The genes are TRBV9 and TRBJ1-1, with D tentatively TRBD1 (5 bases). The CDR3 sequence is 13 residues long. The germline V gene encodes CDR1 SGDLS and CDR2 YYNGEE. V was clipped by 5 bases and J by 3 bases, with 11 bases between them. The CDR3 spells CASRRQGDTEAFF. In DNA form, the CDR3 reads TGTGCCAGCAGGAGACAAGGGGACACTGAAGCTTTCTTT. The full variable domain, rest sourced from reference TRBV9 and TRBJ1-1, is DSGVTQTPKHLITATGQRVTLRCSPRSGDLSVYWYQQSLDQGLQFLIQYYNGEERAKGNILERFSAQQFPDLHSELNLSSLELGDSALYFCASRRQGDTEAFFGQGTRLTVV.

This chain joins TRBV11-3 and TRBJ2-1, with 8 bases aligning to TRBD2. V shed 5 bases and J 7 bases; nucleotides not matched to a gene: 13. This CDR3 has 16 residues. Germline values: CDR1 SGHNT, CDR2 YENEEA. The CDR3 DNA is TGTGCCAGCAGCCCTGGCTTCACGGGAGGGCCGAATGAGCAGTTCTTC. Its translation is CASSPGFTGGPNEQFF.

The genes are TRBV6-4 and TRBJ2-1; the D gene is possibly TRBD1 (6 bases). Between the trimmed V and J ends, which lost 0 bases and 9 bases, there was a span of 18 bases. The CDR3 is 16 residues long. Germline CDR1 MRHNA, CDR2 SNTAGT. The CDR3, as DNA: TGTGCCAGCAGTGACTCGAGTTCATGGGGGCACGGTGAGCAGTTCTTC. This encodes CASSDSSSWGHGEQFF.

This chain's CDR3 is CASSDGTGMNTQYF. The CDR3 DNA reads as TGTGCCAGCAGTGATGGGACAGGGATGAATACGCAGTATTTT. This chain uses TRBV6-4 with TRBJ2-3; 9 nucleotides align to TRBD1. The V segment lost 3 bases and the J segment 7 bases; nucleotides outside the gene matches: 5. The CDR3 contains 14 residues. Germline CDR1 and CDR2: MRHNA and SNTAGT.

CDR3 nucleotide sequence: TGTGCCAGCAGCGCGCAGGGGGGAAACACCATATATTTT. It translates to CASSAQGGNTIYF. This rearrangement joins TRBV9 to TRBJ1-3; D perhaps matches TRBD1 (6 bases). Germline values: CDR1 SGDLS, CDR2 YYNGEE. This CDR3 is built from 13 residues. V lost 3 bases, J lost 4 bases, and 8 bases lay in between.

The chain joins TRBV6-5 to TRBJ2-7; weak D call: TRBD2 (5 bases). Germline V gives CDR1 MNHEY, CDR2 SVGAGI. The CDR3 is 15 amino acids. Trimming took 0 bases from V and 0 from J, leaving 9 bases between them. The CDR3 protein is CASSYSTGSSYEQYF. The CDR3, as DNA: TGTGCCAGCAGTTACTCAACTGGGAGCTCCTACGAGCAGTACTTC.

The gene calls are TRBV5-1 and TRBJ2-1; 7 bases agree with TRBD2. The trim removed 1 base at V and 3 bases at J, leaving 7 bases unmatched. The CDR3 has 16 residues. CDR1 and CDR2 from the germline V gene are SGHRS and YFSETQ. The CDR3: CASSLFAGDGYNEQFF. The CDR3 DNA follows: TGCGCCAGCAGCTTGTTTGCGGGAGATGGCTACAATGAGCAGTTCTTC.

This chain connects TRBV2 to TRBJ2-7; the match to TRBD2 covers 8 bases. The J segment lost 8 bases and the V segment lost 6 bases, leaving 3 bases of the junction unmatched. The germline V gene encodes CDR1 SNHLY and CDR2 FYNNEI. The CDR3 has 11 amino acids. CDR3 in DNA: TGTGCCAGCAGCCCTAGCGGGCAGCAGTACTTC. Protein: CASSPSGQQYF.

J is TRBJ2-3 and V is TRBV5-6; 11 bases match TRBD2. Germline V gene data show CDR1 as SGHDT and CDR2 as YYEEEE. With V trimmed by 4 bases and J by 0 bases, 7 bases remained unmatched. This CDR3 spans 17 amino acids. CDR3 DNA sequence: TGTGCCAGCAGCGTAGTACTAGCGGGAGCAAGCACAGATACGCAGTATTTT. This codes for CASSVVLAGASTDTQYF.

The CDR3 region has the DNA TGCGCCAGCAGCCAAGGACTAGCGGGAGGTTACAATGAGCAGTTCTTC. Protein sequence: CASSQGLAGGYNEQFF. This chain uses TRBV4-3 with TRBJ2-1, with 13 nucleotides matching TRBD2. After removal of 1 base from V and 4 bases from J, the junction contained 1 base not matched to a gene. The length of the CDR3 is 16 residues. Per germline, CDR1 LGHNA and CDR2 YSLEER.

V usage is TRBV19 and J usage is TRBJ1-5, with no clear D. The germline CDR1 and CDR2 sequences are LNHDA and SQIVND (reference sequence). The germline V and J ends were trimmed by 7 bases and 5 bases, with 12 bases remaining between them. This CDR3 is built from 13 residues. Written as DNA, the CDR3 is TGTGCCAGTACCCCTTTGGGCGATCAGCCCCAGCATTTT. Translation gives CASTPLGDQPQHF.

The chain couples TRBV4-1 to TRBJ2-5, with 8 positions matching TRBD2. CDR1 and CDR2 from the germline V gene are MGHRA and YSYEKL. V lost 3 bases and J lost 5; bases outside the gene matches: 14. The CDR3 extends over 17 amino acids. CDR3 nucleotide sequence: TGCGCCAGCAGCCACTTGACTAGCGCAGCTTGGGCGGAGACCCAGTACTTC. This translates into CASSHLTSAAWAETQYF.

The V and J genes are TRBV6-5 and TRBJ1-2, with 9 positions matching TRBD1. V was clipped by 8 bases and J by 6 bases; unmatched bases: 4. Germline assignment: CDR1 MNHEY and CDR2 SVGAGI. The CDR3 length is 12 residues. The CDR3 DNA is TGTGCCAGCCGGACAGGGGTAAATGGCTACACCTTC. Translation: CASRTGVNGYTF.

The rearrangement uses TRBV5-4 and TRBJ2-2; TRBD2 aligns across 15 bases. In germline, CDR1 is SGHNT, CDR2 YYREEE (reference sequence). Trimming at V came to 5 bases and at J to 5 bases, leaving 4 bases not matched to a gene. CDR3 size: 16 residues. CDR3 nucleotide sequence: TGTGCCAGCAGAACGGGACTAGCGGGAGGAACCGGGGAGCTGTTTTTT. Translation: CASRTGLAGGTGELFF.

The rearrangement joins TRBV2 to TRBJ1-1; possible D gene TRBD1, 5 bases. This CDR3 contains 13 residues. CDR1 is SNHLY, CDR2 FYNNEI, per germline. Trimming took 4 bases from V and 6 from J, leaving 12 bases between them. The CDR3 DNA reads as TGTGCCAGCAGTGTTGGGGGGACGGCTGAAGCTTTCTTT. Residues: CASSVGGTAEAFF.